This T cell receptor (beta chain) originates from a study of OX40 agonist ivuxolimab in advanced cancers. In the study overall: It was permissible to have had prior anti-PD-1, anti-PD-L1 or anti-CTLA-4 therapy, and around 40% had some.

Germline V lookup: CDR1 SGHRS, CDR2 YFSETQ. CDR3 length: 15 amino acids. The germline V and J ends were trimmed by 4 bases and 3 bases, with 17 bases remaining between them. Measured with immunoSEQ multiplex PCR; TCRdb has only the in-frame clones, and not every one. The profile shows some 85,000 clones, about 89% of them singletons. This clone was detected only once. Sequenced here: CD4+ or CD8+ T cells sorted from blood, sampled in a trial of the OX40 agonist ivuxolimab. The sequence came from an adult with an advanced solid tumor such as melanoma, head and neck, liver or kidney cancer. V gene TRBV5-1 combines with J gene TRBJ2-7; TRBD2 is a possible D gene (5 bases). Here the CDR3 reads CASSLGPSGDYEQYF. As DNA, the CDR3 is TGCGCCAGCAGCCTAGGCCCCAGCGGAGACTACGAGCAGTACTTC.